This T cell receptor (beta chain) was documented in a study of shared clonotypes between healthy human individuals. The table lists this clone with a count of one. TCRdb keeps only in-frame clones here, not all; method: immunoSEQ multiplex PCR. The profile shows 550,000 to 600,000 clones, 98% of them singletons. CD8 cells regarded as naive lacked CD45RO, were positively chosen for CCR7, and omitted terminally differentiated effector memory CD45RA+ cells. This CDR3 region has 12 residues. The germline V gene has CDR1 MNHEY and CDR2 SMNVEV (reference sequence). V was clipped by 5 bases and J by 3 bases, with 5 bases between them.

The clonotype comes from a man aged 30-40 years in good health. The chain couples TRBV27 to TRBJ2-1; D remains unclear. Sequencing was done on a sample of naive CD8+ T cells sorted from blood. CDR3: CASSALYNEQFF. The CDR3, as DNA: TGTGCCAGCAGTGCCCTCTACAATGAGCAGTTCTTC.